The 22 T cell receptor beta chains in this list originate from one sample, sequenced in a study of T cell responses to AZD1222 COVID-19 vaccine. Measured with immunoSEQ multiplex PCR; TCRdb has only the in-frame clones, and not every one. Of fewer than 120,000 clones detected, 85% to 95% appear once; the ten largest clones hold 7.5% to 9%. Sequenced here: peripheral blood, sampled on day 0 of AZD1222 vaccination. These receptors all stem from an adult in good health.

This rearrangement joins TRBV18 to TRBJ2-1, with D possibly being TRBD1 or TRBD2 (5 bases each). Trimming removed 5 bases at V and 7 bases at J, with 18 bases between. The CDR3 extends over 15 amino acids. Germline V gene lookup returns CDR1 KGHSH and CDR2 LQKENI. The chain's CDR3 is CASSALPGTRNEQFF. The CDR3 nucleotides read TGTGCCAGCTCAGCACTCCCCGGGACGAGGAATGAGCAGTTCTTC.

This clone came up once. The rearrangement uses TRBV10-2 and TRBJ2-7, with 9 bases matching TRBD1. The CDR3 covers 13 residues. The junction had 3 bases not matched to a gene; V was cut back by 5 bases and J by 4 bases. Germline CDR1 reads WSHSY; CDR2 reads SAAADI. The CDR3 DNA sequence: TGCGCCAGCAGTCAAGACAGGGGGTACGAGCAGTACTTC. Residues: CASSQDRGYEQYF.

V usage is TRBV28 and J usage is TRBJ1-5, with D unresolved. V was shortened by 5 bases and J by 0 bases, with 11 bases between the two germline ends. This CDR3 is 15 amino acids long. The germline gives CDR1 MDHEN, CDR2 SYDVKM. In DNA, the CDR3 is TGTGCCAGCAGTATAGACCAAGATAGCAATCAGCCCCAGCATTTT. Its translation: CASSIDQDSNQPQHF.

The chain uses TRBV19 and TRBJ1-5; D might be TRBD1 (5 bases). The CDR3 is 14 amino acids. Germline V gene data show CDR1 as LNHDA and CDR2 as SQIVND (reference sequence). V was pared by 6 bases and J by 5 bases, with 14 bases between. The CDR3 reads CASSPTGSHQPQHF. In DNA form, the CDR3 reads TGTGCCAGTAGCCCTACAGGTTCGCATCAGCCCCAGCATTTT.

The CDR3 region has the DNA TGCGCCAGCAGCTTGACGGAGAATAGCGAGCAGTACTTC. Residues: CASSLTENSEQYF. The J gene is TRBJ2-7, the V gene TRBV5-1; D is unclear. The V end was cut by 1 base, the J end by 6 bases, with 11 bases between. This CDR3 has 13 amino acids. The V gene's germline CDR1 is SGHRS and CDR2 YFSETQ. The complete variable domain, with remaining parts taken from reference TRBV5-1 and TRBJ2-7, reads KAGVTQTPRYLIKTRGQQVTLSCSPISGHRSVSWYQQTPGQGLQFLFEYFSETQRNKGNFPGRFSGRQFSNSRSEMNVSTLELGDSALYLCASSLTENSEQYFGPGTRLTVT.

This chain connects TRBV19 to TRBJ2-2; TRBD1 matches 9 bases. CDR1 is LNHDA and CDR2 is SQIVND in the germline V gene (reference sequence). V dropped 5 bases and J dropped 6; count of bases not matched to a gene: 7. CDR3 size: 15 residues. This CDR3 reads CASSPGTGSSGELFF. DNA of the CDR3: TGTGCCAGTAGTCCCGGGACAGGGTCTTCCGGGGAGCTGTTTTTT.

This sequence joins TRBV28 and TRBJ1-1; the D is unclear. V was pared by 7 bases and J by 10 bases, with 16 bases between. The germline V gene encodes CDR1 MDHEN and CDR2 SYDVKM. This CDR3 region has 12 residues. The CDR3 is CASTPGGEGAFF. DNA for the CDR3: TGTGCCAGCACCCCAGGCGGGGAGGGAGCTTTCTTT.

The chain couples TRBV5-1 to TRBJ1-1, with TRBD1 as a possible D gene (5 bases). The CDR3 runs 16 residues. Germline V gene lookup returns CDR1 SGHRS and CDR2 YFSETQ. Between the trimmed V and J ends, which lost 1 base and 2 bases, there was a span of 15 bases. CDR3 protein: CASSLPGRGLNTEAFF. CDR3 in DNA: TGCGCCAGCAGCTTGCCCGGACGGGGCCTTAACACTGAAGCTTTCTTT.

This rearrangement joins TRBV5-6 to TRBJ2-2; a possible D gene is TRBD1 (5 bases). CDR1 SGHDT and CDR2 YYEEEE come from the germline V gene. V gave up 2 bases and J gave up 6 bases, with 8 bases separating them. The CDR3 has 13 residues. The CDR3 sequence is CASSFWGPGELFF. In nucleotides, the CDR3 is TGTGCCAGCAGCTTTTGGGGCCCCGGGGAGCTGTTTTTT. Based on the CDR3 plus reference TRBV5-6 and TRBJ2-2, the full variable domain is DAGVTQSPTHLIKTRGQQVTLRCSPKSGHDTVSWYQQALGQGPQFIFQYYEEEERQRGNFPDRFSGHQFPNYSSELNVNALLLGDSALYLCASSFWGPGELFFGEGSRLTVL.

The V and J genes are TRBV5-1 and TRBJ2-7; 10 bases are a match to TRBD2. The CDR3 runs to 15 residues. Germline V gene data show CDR1 as SGHRS and CDR2 as YFSETQ. The V segment lost 4 bases and the J segment 2 bases; nucleotides outside the gene matches: 6. The CDR3 loop reads CASSVASGGPYEQYF. CDR3 DNA sequence: TGCGCCAGCAGCGTCGCTAGCGGGGGACCCTACGAGCAGTACTTC.

The V and J genes are TRBV11-3 and TRBJ2-3, with a weak D call TRBD1 (6 bases). The CDR3 consists of 13 residues. Germline lookup yields CDR1 SGHNT and CDR2 YENEEA. V gave up 4 bases and J gave up 5 bases, with 10 bases separating them. The CDR3, as DNA: TGTGCCAGCAGCTCTCAGGGGAGAGATACGCAGTATTTT. It specifies CASSSQGRDTQYF.

V is TRBV7-8 and J is TRBJ1-1; unclear D gene. Deletions cut 5 bases from V and 4 bases from J, with 14 bases between. The CDR3 sequence is 14 residues long. Per the germline V gene, CDR1 is SGHVS and CDR2 is FQNEAQ. CDR3 DNA sequence: TGTGCCAGCAGCCCGCCCTTGAGTTTCACTGAAGCTTTCTTT. Its translation: CASSPPLSFTEAFF.

The genes are TRBV7-8 and TRBJ2-5; D is unclear. The CDR3 is 11 amino acids. CDR1 is SGHVS, CDR2 FQNEAQ, per germline. Trimming shortened V by 3 bases and J by 7 bases, and 6 bases separated the two germline ends. DNA for the CDR3: TGTGCCAGCAGCTTTCTGTTGACCCAGTACTTC. Translating gives CASSFLLTQYF.

This chain links TRBV28 with TRBJ2-5; D is ambiguous. CDR1 and CDR2 (germline): MDHEN, SYDVKM. Trimming removed 4 bases at V and 4 bases at J, with 1 base between. The CDR3 is 10 residues long. The CDR3 sequence is CASSSETQYF. The CDR3 nucleotides are TGTGCCAGCAGTTCAGAGACCCAGTACTTC.

V usage is TRBV19 and J usage is TRBJ2-2, with D maybe TRBD1 (5 bases). The germline V and J ends were trimmed by 4 bases and 7 bases, with 7 bases remaining between them. This CDR3 has 12 residues. Germline V gene lookup returns CDR1 LNHDA and CDR2 SQIVND (reference sequence). For the CDR3, the DNA is TGTGCCAGTAGTAAAGGGGTCGGGGAGCTGTTTTTT. This encodes CASSKGVGELFF. Full variable domain (remainder filled in from reference TRBV19 and TRBJ2-2): DGGITQSPKYLFRKEGQNVTLSCEQNLNHDAMYWYRQDPGQGLRLIYYSQIVNDFQKGDIAEGYSVSREKKESFPLTVTSAQKNPTAFYLCASSKGVGELFFGEGSRLTVL.

This clone was recorded only once. V is TRBV15 and J is TRBJ2-1; 12 bases match TRBD2. The J segment lost 6 bases and the V segment lost 6 bases, leaving 6 bases of the junction unmatched. This CDR3 is built from 15 residues. The germline V gene encodes CDR1 LNHNV and CDR2 YYDKDF (reference sequence). As DNA, the CDR3 is TGTGCCACCAGGGGGACTAGCGGGTACTTCAATGAGCAGTTCTTC. This encodes CATRGTSGYFNEQFF.

This rearrangement joins TRBV2 to TRBJ2-1; D is uncertain. CDR3 length: 13 amino acids. Trimming took off 4 bases at V and 4 bases at J, with 8 bases between the two ends. Per the germline V gene, CDR1 is SNHLY and CDR2 is FYNNEI. This CDR3 reads CASSAVDYNEQFF. The CDR3, as DNA: TGTGCCAGCAGTGCGGTTGATTACAATGAGCAGTTCTTC.

The V gene is TRBV11-3, the J gene TRBJ2-5; D perhaps matches TRBD2 (5 bases). The germline V gene has CDR1 SGHNT and CDR2 YENEEA. Trimming cost V 4 bases and J 4 bases, with 19 bases left between them. The CDR3 length is 16 residues. The CDR3 region is CASSSYTPGMGETQYF. The CDR3 DNA reads TGTGCCAGCAGCTCCTATACTCCGGGAATGGGAGAGACCCAGTACTTC.

This chain links TRBV18 with TRBJ1-1, with a weak D call TRBD1 (5 bases). The germline V gene encodes CDR1 KGHSH and CDR2 LQKENI. This CDR3 contains 14 residues. V was pared by 4 bases and J by 6 bases, with 15 bases between. The CDR3 sequence: CASSQAEGSAEAFF. The CDR3 region has the DNA TGTGCCAGCTCACAAGCAGAGGGGAGCGCTGAAGCTTTCTTT.

CDR3 in DNA: TGCGCCAGCAGCAGAAATGGACAGGGGCTAGGCTACACCTTC. Amino acid sequence: CASSRNGQGLGYTF. V and J are TRBV5-1 and TRBJ1-2; 9 nucleotides agree with TRBD1. V gave up 4 bases and J gave up 8 bases; unmatched junction bases: 9. The V gene's germline CDR1 is SGHRS and CDR2 YFSETQ. The CDR3 extends over 14 amino acids.

The chain is built from TRBV6-1 and TRBJ2-2; D unresolved. The germline V gene encodes CDR1 MNHNS and CDR2 SASEGT. Trimming removed 3 bases at V and 1 base at J, with 6 bases between. The CDR3 length is 14 residues. The CDR3 bases are TGTGCCAGCAGTGAGAGGAGGAACACCGGGGAGCTGTTTTTT. Translated, it gives CASSERRNTGELFF.

The rearrangement uses TRBV28 and TRBJ2-5; no definite D call. The CDR3 extends over 14 amino acids. Germline assignment: CDR1 MDHEN and CDR2 SYDVKM. Trimming stripped 3 bases from V and 5 bases from J, with 13 bases between. The CDR3 sequence is CASSFGGSRETQYF. Written as DNA, the CDR3 is TGTGCCAGCAGTTTTGGTGGGTCCCGGGAGACCCAGTACTTC.